Listed here are 30 T cell receptor beta chains from one sample, sequenced in a study of blood T cells in healthy people across ages. A second PCR, run for 7 to 11 cycles, used a sample-barcoded 5' primer plus a J-beta primer mix. MiXCR, applied by TCRdb to the 5' RACE reads, yields one record per CDR3 protein. The profile shows some 800,000 distinct CDR3 sequences, under 45% of them singletons. The sequenced material came from blood. These receptors originate from a man aged 60 to 69 in good health.

V usage is TRBV6-2 or TRBV6-3 and J usage is TRBJ1-5; D is undetermined. The CDR3 consists of 13 residues. Germline V gene sequence: CDR1 MNHEY, CDR2 SVGEGT. Trimming removed 5 bases at V and 5 bases at J, with 10 bases between. The CDR3 DNA follows: TGTGCCAGCAGTGACGATCGAGATCAGCCCCAGCATTTT. The encoded protein is CASSDDRDQPQHF.

A single count supports this clonotype. This rearrangement joins TRBV12-3 or TRBV12-4 to TRBJ2-1; a possible D gene is TRBD1 (6 bases). The CDR3 runs to 15 residues. Trimming left V 4 bases short and J 5 bases short, with 15 bases between. For the CDR3, the DNA is TGTGCCAGCAGTTCACCCGGGGCAGGGGACAATGAGCAGTTCTTC. Amino acid sequence: CASSSPGAGDNEQFF.

This clonotype showed up just once. The chain recombines TRBV6-1 with TRBJ1-2; TRBD1 aligns across 7 bases. Germline trimming cut 4 bases from V and 2 bases from J; bases unmatched to any gene: 10. This CDR3 is built from 16 residues. Germline CDR1 MNHNS, CDR2 SASEGT. CDR3 residues: CASSAGPATGNYGYTF. The DNA of the CDR3 is TGTGCCAGCAGTGCTGGGCCAGCGACAGGGAACTATGGCTACACCTTC.

V and J are TRBV7-9 and TRBJ2-3; 7 nucleotides align to TRBD2. This CDR3 region has 14 residues. Germline V lookup: CDR1 SEHNR, CDR2 FQNEAQ (reference sequence). The ends lost 3 bases at V and 7 bases at J; junction bases unmatched: 7. The chain's CDR3 is CASSLREIGNTQYF. The CDR3 region has the DNA TGTGCCAGCAGCTTGCGGGAGATCGGAAATACGCAGTATTTT. Full variable domain (remainder filled in from reference TRBV7-9 and TRBJ2-3): DTGVSQNPRHKITKRGQNVTFRCDPISEHNRLYWYRQTLGQGPEFLTYFQNEAQLEKSRLLSDRFSAERPKGSFSTLEIQRTEQGDSAMYLCASSLREIGNTQYFGPGTRLTVL.

The V call is TRBV7-2, the J call TRBJ2-5; D may be TRBD1 (6 bases). The last part of the DNA fits TRBJ2-7 better; the J call may be wrong. Germline lookup yields CDR1 SGHTA and CDR2 FQGNSA. The CDR3 length is 13 residues. The CDR3 DNA follows: TGTGCCAGCGGTCAGGGGTTTTCCTACGAGCAGTACTTC. Translating it yields CASGQGFSYEQYF.

This clonotype appeared a few times. DNA of the CDR3: TGCGCCAGCAGCCAAGCCATGGGCGAGGGGACCTACGAGCAGTACTTC. This translates into CASSQAMGEGTYEQYF. The chain employs TRBV4-1 and TRBJ2-5, with D possibly called TRBD1 or TRBD2 (5 bases each). The J call may not be correct, given that the DNA end is closer to TRBJ2-7. CDR1 is MGHRA and CDR2 is YSYEKL in the germline V gene. The length of the CDR3 is 16 residues.

A few counts support this clonotype. The V gene is TRBV21-1, the J gene TRBJ2-5; the D call of TRBD1 is as the table states it, not checked on the DNA. TRBV21-1 counts as a pseudogene. This CDR3 is built from 16 residues. The CDR3 bases are TGTGCCAGCCGTGGTGGACAGGGAATTGGGCAAGAGACCCAGTACTTC. Translated, it gives CASRGGQGIGQETQYF.

Concerning this clonotype itself: One end of the junction is discordant with germline, which a read error may explain. This chain connects TRBV15 to TRBJ2-1; no definite D call. Germline V CDR1 and CDR2: LNHNV, YYDKDF (reference sequence). This CDR3 region has 14 residues. The CDR3 protein is CATSREGSYNGQFF. The CDR3 DNA is TGTGCCACCAGCAGAGAGGGCAGCTACAATGGGCAGTTCTTC.

The V and J genes are TRBV28 and TRBJ2-2, with D possibly TRBD1 on 5 matching bases. The CDR3 contains 15 residues. Per the germline V gene, CDR1 is MDHEN and CDR2 is SYDVKM. Trimming removed 4 bases at V and 3 bases at J, with 12 bases between. The CDR3 DNA sequence: TGTGCCAGCAGTTCAACCGCCAGGGACACCGGGGAGCTGTTTTTT. This encodes CASSSTARDTGELFF. Complete variable domain (other parts from reference TRBV28 and TRBJ2-2): DVKVTQSSRYLVKRTGEKVFLECVQDMDHENMFWYRQDPGLGLRLIYFSYDVKMKEKGDIPEGYSVSREKKERFSLILESASTNQTSMYLCASSSTARDTGELFFGEGSRLTVL.

This clonotype was detected ten times or more. This sequence joins TRBV5-1 and TRBJ1-2, with no clear D. Trimming stripped 4 bases from V and 8 bases from J, with 18 bases between. The CDR3 contains 14 residues. Germline loops: CDR1 SGHRS, CDR2 YFSETQ. This CDR3 is CASSHGDIPGGYTF. CDR3 nucleotides: TGCGCCAGCAGCCACGGTGATATCCCGGGAGGCTACACCTTC.

This chain joins TRBV6-4 and TRBJ1-6; 8 bases are shared with TRBD1. The length of the CDR3 is 20 residues. Losses at the gene ends were 0 bases for V and 0 bases for J; bases not matched to a gene: 10. Per germline, CDR1 MRHNA and CDR2 SNTAGT. CDR3 sequence reads: CASSDSGQVRTSSYNSPLHF. CDR3 nucleotide sequence: TGTGCCAGCAGTGACTCGGGACAGGTCAGGACAAGCTCCTATAATTCACCCCTCCACTTT.

Note on this clonotype: This may arise from a read error, as a much more abundant clone is one base away. The chain employs TRBV29-1 and TRBJ2-7; D tentatively fits TRBD1 or TRBD2 (6 bases each). This CDR3 region has 15 residues. Germline values: CDR1 SQVTM, CDR2 ANQGSEA. The CDR3, as DNA: TGCAGCGTTGAAGGGCAGGCAGGGGAGGCCTACGAGCGGTACTTC. Its protein product is CSVEGQAGEAYERYF.

In its sample, this clonotype was seen once. Germline and junction disagree at one end, which may indicate a read error. The chain uses TRBV11-2 and TRBJ2-1; D is tentatively TRBD1 or TRBD2 (6 bases each). The length of the CDR3 is 15 residues. Germline-derived CDR1 and CDR2 are SGHAT and FQNNGV. The CDR3 DNA follows: TGTGCCAGCAGCCGAGACAGGACTACCTACAACGAGCAGTTCTTC. Its protein is CASSRDRTTYNEQFF.

The V call is TRBV6-5, the J call TRBJ2-3, with D perhaps TRBD2 (6 bases). Germline loops: CDR1 MNHEY, CDR2 SVGAGI. Trimming stripped 2 bases from V and 1 base from J, with 10 bases between. The CDR3 has 15 amino acids. CDR3 DNA sequence: TGTGCCAGCAGTTACCGGGAGAAGGGCACAGATACGCAGTATTTT. Translated, it gives CASSYREKGTDTQYF.

This clonotype was seen a handful of times. The V gene is TRBV20-1, the J gene TRBJ2-7; D perhaps matches TRBD2 (6 bases). Trimming took off 6 bases at V and 0 bases at J, with 12 bases between the two ends. From germline, CDR1 is DFQATT and CDR2 SNEGSKA (reference sequence). The CDR3 consists of 13 residues. CDR3 bases: TGCAGTGCGAGACGGGACTTCTCCTACGAGCAGTACTTC. Encoded protein: CSARRDFSYEQYF.

The gene calls are TRBV15 and TRBJ2-3; D gene unclear. Trimming took 4 bases from V and 5 from J, leaving 16 bases between them. The CDR3 consists of 15 residues. Germline V gene lookup returns CDR1 LNHNV and CDR2 YYDKDF (reference sequence). CDR3 coding DNA: TGTGCCACCAGCAAGCACGAGCCGTTAGGAGATACGCAGTATTTT. Its protein product is CATSKHEPLGDTQYF.

V usage is TRBV9 and J usage is TRBJ2-5; D is uncertain. The length of the CDR3 is 14 residues. CDR1 is SGDLS, CDR2 YYNGEE, per germline. Trimming took 3 bases from V and 4 from J, leaving 13 bases between them. DNA for the CDR3: TGTGCCAGCAGCGCGGGTGGATCCGGAGAGACCCAGTACTTC. Encoded protein: CASSAGGSGETQYF.

The rearrangement uses TRBV7-3 and TRBJ2-1, with D possibly TRBD2 on 6 matching bases. Germline lookup yields CDR1 SGHTA and CDR2 FQGTGA. The germline V and J ends were trimmed by 0 bases and 8 bases, with 14 bases remaining between them. The CDR3 runs 15 residues. Here the CDR3 DNA reads TGTGCCAGCAGCTTAACGGGTACGCCGGGAGATGAGCAGTTCTTC. It is translated as CASSLTGTPGDEQFF.

Details on this clonotype: A read error is possible here, since a much larger clone lies one base away. V usage is TRBV6-1 and J usage is TRBJ2-7; 10 nucleotides match TRBD1. Germline-derived CDR1 and CDR2 are MNHNS and SASEGT. The CDR3 loop spans 15 amino acids. With V trimmed by 6 bases and J by 0 bases, 5 bases remained unmatched. As DNA, the CDR3 is TGTGCCAGCAGCGCCCGGACAGGGGGCTCCTACGAGCAGTACTTC. Translated, it gives CASSARTGGSYEQYF.

This clonotype has a count of ten or more. The V and J genes are TRBV13 and TRBJ2-1; D is perhaps TRBD2 (7 bases). CDR1 PRHDT and CDR2 FYEKMQ come from the germline V gene (reference sequence). This CDR3 has 18 amino acids. V lost 0 bases and J lost 3, with 18 bases in between. The CDR3 reads CASSLGQFGGPNYNEQFF. Here the CDR3 DNA reads TGTGCCAGCAGCTTAGGCCAATTCGGGGGGCCAAACTACAATGAGCAGTTCTTC. Using reference TRBV13 and TRBJ2-1 for the parts outside the CDR3, the full variable domain is AAGVIQSPRHLIKEKRETATLKCYPIPRHDTVYWYQQGPGQDPQFLISFYEKMQSDKGSIPDRFSAQQFSDYHSELNMSSLELGDSALYFCASSLGQFGGPNYNEQFFGPGTRLTVL.

The V gene is TRBV29-1, the J gene TRBJ2-1, with TRBD2 as a possible D gene (6 bases). The CDR3 extends over 13 amino acids. With 3 bases removed from V and 2 bases from J, the gap between germline ends came to 8 bases. The germline gives CDR1 SQVTM, CDR2 ANQGSEA. The CDR3 bases are TGCAGCGTTGACGCGGGGACCTACAATGAGCAGTTCTTC. Translated, it gives CSVDAGTYNEQFF.

The chain recombines TRBV27 with TRBJ2-6, with D possibly being TRBD1 or TRBD2 (5 bases each). Germline CDR1 reads MNHEY; CDR2 reads SMNVEV (reference sequence). The V end lost 3 bases, the J end lost 2 bases, and 17 bases lay between the germline ends. This CDR3 region has 18 residues. CDR3 loop: CASSFGRPGRTGANVLTF. CDR3 nucleotide sequence: TGTGCCAGCAGTTTTGGGCGGCCAGGGAGAACTGGGGCCAACGTCCTGACTTTC. Full variable domain (remainder filled in from reference TRBV27 and TRBJ2-6): EAQVTQNPRYLITVTGKKLTVTCSQNMNHEYMSWYRQDPGLGLRQIYYSMNVEVTDKGDVPEGYKVSRKEKRNFPLILESPSPNQTSLYFCASSFGRPGRTGANVLTFGAGSRLTVL.

The CDR3 spells CASSLERQSYEQYF. The CDR3 nucleotides are TGTGCCAGCAGCTTAGAGCGACAGTCCTACGAGCAGTACTTC. V is TRBV11-2 and J is TRBJ2-7; maybe TRBD1 (5 bases). Germline assignment: CDR1 SGHAT and CDR2 FQNNGV. Trimming removed 0 bases from V and 1 base from J, with 7 bases in between. The length of the CDR3 is 14 residues.

The chain is built from TRBV7-9 and TRBJ2-4; 10 bases align to TRBD1. The CDR3 sequence is 15 residues long. The trim removed 4 bases at V and 13 bases at J, leaving 13 bases unmatched. CDR1 is SEHNR, CDR2 FQNEAQ, per germline (reference sequence). DNA for the CDR3: TGTGCCAGCAGCTATCTCGACAGGGGGCGTTTTGGGCAGTACTTC. Translation: CASSYLDRGRFGQYF.

This clonotype occurred a few times. CDR3 DNA: TGTGCCAGCACTGCGGGGGTCAGGTACAATGAGCAGTTCTTC. As protein: CASTAGVRYNEQFF. This chain joins TRBV6-2 or TRBV6-3 and TRBJ2-1, with TRBD2 matching over 7 bases. J was trimmed by 4 bases and V by 7 bases; bases with no gene match: 7. The germline gives CDR1 MNHEY, CDR2 SVGEGT. CDR3 length: 14 amino acids.

The J gene is TRBJ2-7, the V gene TRBV10-3; TRBD1 matches at 8 bases. The CDR3 has 19 amino acids. V shed 6 bases, J shed 2 bases, and the junction held 21 bases outside the gene matches. Germline V lookup: CDR1 ENHRY, CDR2 SYGVKD. The CDR3 reads CAISDILRPDRDLPYEQYF. The CDR3 DNA reads as TGTGCCATCAGCGATATCCTCCGTCCGGACAGGGATTTACCCTACGAGCAGTACTTC.

This clonotype was recorded once. This chain uses TRBV6-5 with TRBJ2-1, with a tentative D call TRBD1 (5 bases). Trimming stripped 6 bases from V and 4 bases from J, with 10 bases between. This CDR3 comprises 13 residues. Per the germline V gene, CDR1 is MNHEY and CDR2 is SVGAGI. CDR3 DNA sequence: TGTGCCAGCAGGGTCCGACAGTACAATGAGCAGTTCTTC. Protein: CASRVRQYNEQFF.

The gene calls are TRBV4-1 and TRBJ2-2; D remains unclear. CDR3 size: 17 residues. Per the germline V gene, CDR1 is MGHRA and CDR2 is YSYEKL. V was pared by 0 bases and J by 0 bases, with 11 bases between. DNA for the CDR3: TGCGCCAGCAGCCAAGATCCGTCTAAATCGAACACCGGGGAGCTGTTTTTT. Its protein is CASSQDPSKSNTGELFF.

This clonotype showed up just a few times. The genes are TRBV4-1 and TRBJ2-3, with D maybe TRBD2 (6 bases). The V end was cut by 3 bases, the J end by 0 bases, with 7 bases between. CDR1 MGHRA and CDR2 YSYEKL come from the germline V gene. The CDR3 is 14 amino acids. DNA of the CDR3: TGCGCCAGCAGCCAGCGGGATAGCACAGATACGCAGTATTTT. Its protein is CASSQRDSTDTQYF.

Details on this clonotype: This could be a read error, since a much larger clone is one nucleotide away. CDR3 sequence (DNA): TGTGCCAGCGGCGGATTCTCCTACGGGCAGTACTTC. Translated, it gives CASGGFSYGQYF. The V and J genes are TRBV6-2 or TRBV6-3 and TRBJ2-4, with unresolved D. Trimming took 8 bases from V and 13 from J, leaving 18 bases between them. This CDR3 is 12 amino acids long. The germline CDR1 and CDR2 sequences are MNHEY and SVGEGT.